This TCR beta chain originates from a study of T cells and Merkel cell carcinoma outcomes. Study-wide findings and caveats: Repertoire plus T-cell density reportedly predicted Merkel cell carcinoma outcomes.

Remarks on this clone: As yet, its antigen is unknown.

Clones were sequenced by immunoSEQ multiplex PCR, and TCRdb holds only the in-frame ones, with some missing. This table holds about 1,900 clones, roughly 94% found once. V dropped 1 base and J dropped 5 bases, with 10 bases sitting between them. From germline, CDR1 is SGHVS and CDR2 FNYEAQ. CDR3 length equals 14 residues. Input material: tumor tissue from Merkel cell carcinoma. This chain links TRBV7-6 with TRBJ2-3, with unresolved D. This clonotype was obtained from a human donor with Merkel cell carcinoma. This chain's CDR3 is CASSLDRGQDTQYF. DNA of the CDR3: TGTGCCAGCAGCTTAGACAGAGGTCAAGATACGCAGTATTTT.